A selection of T cell receptor beta chains follows, all from one sample in a study of Graves' ophthalmopathy and Graves' hyperthyroidism. MiXCR, applied by TCRdb to the multiplex PCR reads, yields one record per CDR3 protein. Here the sample spans about 700,000 distinct CDR3 sequences, about 40% being singletons. Sequencing was done on a sample of peripheral blood. The receptor set was obtained from an adult man with Graves' ophthalmopathy. Both conserved end residues are part of each CDR3. D genes are given only for firm matches. A clone size is listed for some rows: how often the clone was seen (once, few, many), or a class if it is expanded.

d_call	v_call	clone_size	j_call	cdr3_aa	cdr3_nt
-	TRBV20-1	-	TRBJ1-4	CSALTEEKLFF	TGCAGTGCGCTAACAGAAGAAAAACTGTTTTTT
TRBD1	TRBV29-1	-	TRBJ1-2	CSVVKGTGISYGYTF	TGCAGCGTTGTTAAAGGGACAGGGATAAGCTATGGCTACACCTTC
TRBD1	TRBV9	-	TRBJ1-1	CASSHWTGLSTEAFF	TGTGCCAGCAGCCATTGGACAGGGTTGAGCACTGAAGCTTTCTTT
-	TRBV7-2	-	TRBJ1-6	CASSPQTSGGNSPLHF	TGTGCCAGCAGCCCTCAGACTAGCGGGGGGAATTCACCCCTCCACTTT
-	TRBV12-3/TRBV12-4	many	TRBJ1-6	CASSFASYLLHF	TGTGCCAGCAGTTTTGCCTCGTATCTCCTCCACTTT
-	TRBV5-1	few	TRBJ2-2	CASSLMGGAGGELFF	TGCGCCAGCAGCTTGATGGGGGGAGCTGGCGGGGAGCTGTTTTTT
-	TRBV24-1	-	TRBJ1-2	CATSAGDYGYTF	TGTGCCACCAGCGCCGGGGACTATGGCTACACCTTC
TRBD1	TRBV4-1	few	TRBJ2-7	CASSQDTRTGFYEQYF	TGCGCCAGCAGCCAAGATACCCGGACAGGCTTCTACGAGCAGTACTTC
TRBD1	TRBV4-1	once	TRBJ1-1	CASSQGGTGLWGSEAFF	TGCGCCAGCAGCCAAGGCGGGACAGGGCTCTGGGGGAGTGAAGCTTTCTTT
-	TRBV24-1	many	TRBJ2-7	CATSDWDIYEQYF	TGTGCCACCAGTGACTGGGACATCTACGAGCAGTACTTC
TRBD2	TRBV4-3	-	TRBJ2-2	CASSQRPTSGRPGELFF	TGCGCCAGCAGCCAACGACCGACTAGCGGGAGGCCCGGGGAGCTGTTTTTT
TRBD1	TRBV10-3	-	TRBJ1-6	CATGTGGNSPLHF	TGTGCCACCGGGACAGGGGGTAATTCACCCCTCCACTTT
-	TRBV7-8	few	TRBJ1-5	CASSKTGNQPQHF	TGTGCCAGCAGTAAAACAGGCAATCAGCCCCAGCATTTT
TRBD1	TRBV29-1	-	TRBJ2-7	CSVAGTELAYEQYF	TGCAGCGTTGCCGGGACAGAGCTGGCCTACGAGCAGTACTTC
-	TRBV12-3/TRBV12-4	many	TRBJ1-2	CASRLEEGSGYTF	TGTGCCAGCCGTCTCGAGGAGGGGTCTGGCTACACCTTC
TRBD1	TRBV19	once	TRBJ1-2	CASRTQGAYGYTF	TGTGCCAGTAGGACACAGGGGGCCTATGGCTACACCTTC
-	TRBV29-1	-	TRBJ2-1	CSVEDSQGINEQFF	TGCAGCGTTGAAGATTCGCAGGGTATCAATGAGCAGTTCTTC
TRBD1	TRBV4-3	many	TRBJ1-1	CASSQTGKATEAFF	TGCGCCAGCAGCCAGACAGGGAAGGCCACTGAAGCTTTCTTT
TRBD1	TRBV4-3	few	TRBJ1-1	CASSRIQGDTEAFF	TGCGCCAGCAGCCGCATTCAGGGGGACACTGAAGCTTTCTTT
-	TRBV10-3	-	TRBJ2-7	CAIRSGTHNYEQYF	TGTGCCATCAGGTCCGGGACACACAACTACGAGCAGTACTTC
-	TRBV14	many	TRBJ1-2	CASSLRGAQGYTF	TGTGCCAGCAGCCTTCGGGGGGCGCAGGGCTACACCTTC
-	TRBV5-4	-	TRBJ1-1	CASSLHSGSENTEAFF	TGTGCCAGCAGCCTCCACTCCGGGTCTGAGAACACTGAAGCTTTCTTT
-	TRBV9	once	TRBJ2-3	CASSVAVRPGMGDTQYF	TGTGCCAGCAGCGTAGCGGTGAGACCAGGGATGGGAGATACGCAGTATTTT
TRBD1	TRBV20-1	many	TRBJ1-3	CSARIPGQGAQGNTIYF	TGCAGTGCTAGAATCCCTGGCCAGGGGGCTCAAGGAAACACCATATATTTT
-	TRBV6-6	-	TRBJ2-7	CASSTIQGSYEQYF	TGTGCCAGCAGTACCATACAGGGTTCCTACGAGCAGTACTTC
TRBD2	TRBV5-1	many	TRBJ2-5	CASNTGTSGAETQYF	TGCGCCAGCAATACCGGGACTAGCGGGGCAGAGACCCAGTACTTC
-	TRBV5-1	many	TRBJ2-7	CASSFVGGSYEQYF	TGCGCCAGCAGCTTCGTGGGGGGCTCCTACGAGCAGTACTTC
TRBD1	TRBV14	many	TRBJ1-4	CASSRTGGVYEKLFF	TGTGCCAGCAGTCGTACAGGGGGTGTTTATGAAAAACTGTTTTTT
-	TRBV15	-	TRBJ1-6	CATSRAGGHTDSPLHF	TGTGCCACCAGCAGAGCCGGGGGCCATACGGATTCACCCCTCCACTTT
-	TRBV9	-	TRBJ1-6	CASSGPGNNSPLHF	TGTGCCAGCAGCGGTCCGGGGAATAATTCACCCCTCCACTTT
-	TRBV11-2	-	TRBJ2-6	CASSLGPSGADVLAF	TGTGCCAGCAGCTTAGGACCCTCTGGGGCCGACGTCCTGGCTTTC
TRBD1	TRBV10-3	few	TRBJ1-1	CATGTGEYTEAFF	TGTGCCACCGGGACAGGGGAATACACTGAAGCTTTCTTT
TRBD2	TRBV7-9	-	TRBJ2-5	CASSPPGLDGTQYF	TGTGCCAGCAGCCCACCGGGACTAGACGGGACCCAGTACTTC
-	TRBV6-5	few	TRBJ1-5	CASSSYRDGGNQPQHF	TGTGCCAGCAGTTCCTACCGGGACGGAGGGAATCAGCCCCAGCATTTT
-	TRBV15	-	TRBJ1-4	CATSRGGRSTNEKLFF	TGTGCCACCAGCAGAGGGGGGCGATCAACTAATGAAAAACTGTTTTTT
-	TRBV27	-	TRBJ1-6	CASSLQQGRDNSPLHF	TGTGCCAGCAGTTTGCAACAGGGAAGGGATAATTCACCCCTCCACTTT
TRBD1	TRBV2	-	TRBJ1-1	CASSPGDRDSTEAFF	TGTGCCAGCAGCCCCGGGGACAGGGATAGCACTGAAGCTTTCTTT
-	TRBV19	once	TRBJ1-2	CASSVGLGYYGYTF	TGTGCCAGTAGTGTAGGGTTGGGATACTATGGCTACACCTTC
-	TRBV29-1	-	TRBJ1-1	CSVATAMSTEAFF	TGCAGCGTTGCGACAGCCATGAGCACTGAAGCTTTCTTT
-	TRBV12-3/TRBV12-4	few	TRBJ1-1	CASGRTMNTEAFF	TGTGCCAGCGGCCGGACTATGAACACTGAAGCTTTCTTT
-	TRBV2	many	TRBJ1-3	CASRRSPWRNTIYF	TGTGCCAGCAGACGGTCTCCTTGGAGAAACACCATATATTTT
-	TRBV5-1	many	TRBJ2-5	CASSHTGTETQYF	TGCGCCAGCAGCCACACAGGGACGGAGACCCAGTACTTC
-	TRBV2	-	TRBJ1-2	CASSQWDQGGYGYTF	TGTGCCAGCTCTCAATGGGATCAGGGAGGCTATGGCTACACCTTC
-	TRBV2	few	TRBJ2-7	CASRAGNSSYEQYF	TGTGCCAGCAGGGCCGGGAATTCCTCCTACGAGCAGTACTTC
-	TRBV19	many	TRBJ2-2	CASSVGPGSTGELFF	TGTGCCAGTAGCGTTGGGCCGGGGTCCACCGGGGAGCTGTTTTTT
-	TRBV7-2	-	TRBJ1-2	CASSLGRNGNTF	TGTGCCAGCAGCTTAGGAAGGAATGGCAACACCTTC
-	TRBV9	-	TRBJ1-6	CASSQGDDSPLHF	TGTGCCAGCAGCCAAGGCGACGATTCACCCCTCCACTTT
TRBD2	TRBV7-8	-	TRBJ2-3	CASSDGTSGRTDTQYF	TGTGCCAGCAGCGACGGGACTAGCGGACGCACAGATACGCAGTATTTT
TRBD1	TRBV2	-	TRBJ1-5	CASRGRDSPGPQHF	TGTGCCAGCAGAGGCCGGGACAGCCCGGGGCCCCAGCATTTT
-	TRBV7-3	-	TRBJ1-5	CASSLKEGDSNQPQHF	TGTGCCAGCAGCTTAAAAGAGGGCGATAGCAATCAGCCCCAGCATTTT
-	TRBV7-9	-	TRBJ1-4	CATPRGESEKLFF	TGTGCCACCCCTCGGGGGGAAAGTGAAAAACTGTTTTTT
TRBD1	TRBV2	few	TRBJ1-1	CASSYGTGRPGAFF	TGTGCCAGCAGTTACGGGACAGGGCGGCCGGGGGCTTTCTTT
TRBD1	TRBV15	many	TRBJ1-6	CATSSTPGTGRESYNSPLHF	TGTGCCACCAGCAGTACACCCGGGACAGGGAGAGAATCCTATAATTCACCCCTCCACTTT
-	TRBV9	many	TRBJ1-4	CASSEGLGREKLFF	TGTGCCAGCAGCGAGGGGTTGGGGCGAGAAAAACTGTTTTTT
-	TRBV5-1	-	TRBJ2-2	CASSLERQSNTGELFF	TGCGCCAGCAGCTTGGAGAGACAGTCGAACACCGGGGAGCTGTTTTTT
TRBD2	TRBV7-9	once	TRBJ2-7	CASSPSGIGAGSWEQYF	TGTGCCAGCAGCCCTAGCGGTATCGGGGCAGGTTCTTGGGAGCAGTACTTC
TRBD1	TRBV10-3	once	TRBJ1-1	CAISESGQPNTEAFF	TGTGCCATCAGTGAGTCGGGACAGCCGAACACTGAAGCTTTCTTT
-	TRBV7-2	-	TRBJ1-2	CASSLVSRRYGYTF	TGTGCCAGCAGCTTAGTGAGCAGGAGATATGGCTACACCTTC
-	TRBV7-2	many	TRBJ1-2	CASSFFAGNYGYTF	TGTGCCAGCAGCTTTTTCGCGGGAAACTATGGCTACACCTTC